Following are 15 T cell receptor beta chains from one sample sequenced in a study of shared clonotypes between healthy human individuals. CD45RO-negative cells were positively selected for CCR7, leaving out terminally differentiated effector memory CD45RA+ cells. TCRdb keeps only in-frame clones here, not all; method: immunoSEQ multiplex PCR. The sample carries some 2,100,000 clones, 90% to 95% recorded once. Sample: naive CD8+ T cells from PBMCs. The origin of the receptors is a man aged 18-30 years in good health. Some clones in this sample may be carry-over from other donors' samples.

This chain joins TRBV9 and TRBJ1-1, with D maybe TRBD1 (6 bases). This CDR3 comprises 15 residues. CDR1 is SGDLS and CDR2 is YYNGEE in the germline V gene. Trimming stripped 0 bases from V and 1 base from J, with 10 bases between. The CDR3 sequence is CASSVAPGQNTEAFF. The CDR3, as DNA: TGTGCCAGCAGCGTAGCCCCGGGACAGAACACTGAAGCTTTCTTT.

This clone has a single count. The chain employs TRBV5-1 and TRBJ1-2, with TRBD1 identical over 7 bases. CDR1 is SGHRS and CDR2 is YFSETQ in the germline V gene. V dropped 5 bases and J dropped 4; count of bases not matched to a gene: 14. This CDR3 has 16 amino acids. CDR3 protein: CASRRGRKMDGYGYTF. The CDR3 DNA reads TGCGCCAGCAGAAGGGGGCGAAAGATGGATGGCTATGGCTACACCTTC. The full variable domain, in which reference TRBV5-1 and TRBJ1-2 provide the parts outside the CDR3, is KAGVTQTPRYLIKTRGQQVTLSCSPISGHRSVSWYQQTPGQGLQFLFEYFSETQRNKGNFPGRFSGRQFSNSRSEMNVSTLELGDSALYLCASRRGRKMDGYGYTFGSGTRLTVV.

CDR3 sequence (DNA): TGTGCCAGCAGTTTCTCCCGAAGATCGAACACTGAAGCTTTCTTT. Translated: CASSFSRRSNTEAFF. This chain uses TRBV6-5 with TRBJ1-1, with D uncertain. V was shortened by 4 bases and J by 1 base, with 13 bases between the two germline ends. This CDR3 has 15 residues. Germline CDR1 and CDR2: MNHEY and SVGAGI.

CDR3: CATSRRIAGLANNEQFF. DNA for the CDR3: TGTGCCACCAGCAGAAGAATAGCGGGACTAGCGAACAATGAGCAGTTCTTC. The V call is TRBV15, the J call TRBJ2-1; 10 bases map to TRBD2. J lost 5 bases, V lost 2 bases, and 9 bases had no gene match. Germline V gene lookup returns CDR1 LNHNV and CDR2 YYDKDF (reference sequence). The CDR3 is 17 residues long.

The rearrangement joins TRBV29-1 to TRBJ1-2; unclear D gene. The germline CDR1 and CDR2 sequences are SQVTM and ANQGSEA. The CDR3 sequence is 17 residues long. V lost 1 base and J lost 4, with 22 bases in between. CDR3 nucleotides: TGCAGCGTTGAAGTAGGCCTACGGACGCGAAGAACCTATGGCTACACCTTC. Amino acid sequence: CSVEVGLRTRRTYGYTF.

The count of this clone is one. This sequence joins TRBV5-8 and TRBJ2-7; D is unresolved. V shed 5 bases and J shed 0 bases, with 6 bases lying between them. The length of the CDR3 is 12 residues. CDR1 and CDR2 from the germline V gene are SGHTS and YDEGEE. DNA of the CDR3: TGTGCCAGCAGGCCTGACTCCTACGAGCAGTACTTC. Amino acids: CASRPDSYEQYF.

The chain uses TRBV2 and TRBJ1-3; unclear D gene. The CDR3 is 16 amino acids. Trimming pared 8 bases from V and 0 bases from J, leaving 17 bases between. The germline CDR1 and CDR2 sequences are SNHLY and FYNNEI. For the CDR3, the DNA is TGTGCCAGCTACCCTACATTAGACTCCTCTGGAAACACCATATATTTT. Protein product: CASYPTLDSSGNTIYF.

This rearrangement joins TRBV15 to TRBJ2-3, with 9 bases identical to TRBD2. Germline values: CDR1 LNHNV, CDR2 YYDKDF (reference sequence). CDR3 length equals 16 residues. V shed 3 bases, J shed 2 bases, and the junction held 6 bases outside the gene matches. CDR3 sequence (DNA): TGTGCCACCAGCAGGGAGCTAGCGGGACTCACAGATACGCAGTATTTT. Translated: CATSRELAGLTDTQYF.

The table lists this clone with a count of one. V is TRBV4-1 and J is TRBJ2-1, with D unresolved. V lost 3 bases, J lost 4 bases, and 13 bases lay in between. CDR1 is MGHRA and CDR2 is YSYEKL in the germline V gene. The CDR3 has 15 residues. The CDR3 nucleotides are TGCGCCAGCAGCCACCTCTTGGACCGTTACAATGAGCAGTTCTTC. Amino acid sequence: CASSHLLDRYNEQFF.

The J gene is TRBJ1-3, the V gene TRBV14, with no clear D. In germline, CDR1 is SGHDN, CDR2 FVKESK. The CDR3 runs 18 residues. The ends were cut back, 4 bases at V and 11 bases at J, with 30 bases in the middle. DNA of the CDR3: TGTGCCAGCAGCCCCCATCTCGCGGGTACAGAGCCTGCGGGGTCCATATATTTT. This sequence encodes CASSPHLAGTEPAGSIYF.

J is TRBJ2-1 and V is TRBV25-1; 9 bases map to TRBD2. With 4 bases clipped from V and 6 bases from J, the junction kept 4 bases outside the gene matches. The CDR3 sequence is 14 residues long. Per germline, CDR1 MGHDK and CDR2 SYGVNS. The CDR3 region is CASSVAGAINEQFF. The CDR3 DNA sequence: TGTGCCAGCAGTGTAGCGGGAGCCATCAATGAGCAGTTCTTC.

V and J are TRBV27 and TRBJ2-1, with TRBD2 matching 7 bases. Germline values: CDR1 MNHEY, CDR2 SMNVEV (reference sequence). CDR3 length equals 18 residues. V dropped 2 bases and J dropped 10; count of bases not matched to a gene: 20. The CDR3 nucleotides are TGTGCCAGCAGTTTACTTCGAGCGACTAGCATAGGCCCGAGGGAGCAGTTCTTC. Translating gives CASSLLRATSIGPREQFF.

V and J are TRBV5-6 and TRBJ2-5; D tentatively fits TRBD1 or TRBD2 (5 bases each). Germline values: CDR1 SGHDT, CDR2 YYEEEE. The CDR3 spans 13 residues. The V gene lost 0 bases and the J gene lost 7 bases, with 10 bases spanning the gap. CDR3 residues: CASSLGRDVTQYF. CDR3 DNA: TGTGCCAGCAGCTTGGGCCGGGACGTGACCCAGTACTTC.

A note on this clone: This same CDR3 is encoded by further DNA sequences in the sample. The V and J genes are TRBV28 and TRBJ2-3, with D possibly matching TRBD2 (6 bases). Germline V gene sequence: CDR1 MDHEN, CDR2 SYDVKM. Trimming pared 5 bases from V and 1 base from J, leaving 10 bases between. This CDR3 contains 14 residues. The CDR3 loop is CASSLPGGTDTQYF. The DNA of the CDR3 is TGTGCCAGCAGTCTCCCGGGAGGCACAGATACGCAGTATTTT.

The chain carries TRBV5-1 and TRBJ2-7, with D possibly matching TRBD2 (6 bases). V lost 2 bases to trimming and J lost 1 base, with 16 bases between them. The germline V gene encodes CDR1 SGHRS and CDR2 YFSETQ. This CDR3 contains 16 residues. In DNA form, the CDR3 reads TGCGCCAGCAGCTTAGGTTCGGGAGAGATATCCTACGAGCAGTACTTC. This gives the protein CASSLGSGEISYEQYF.